These 5 T cell receptor beta chains share one sample of origin, sequenced in a study of blood T cell repertoires in COVID-19. This table comes from immunoSEQ multiplex PCR, and its TCRdb copy is limited to in-frame clones, with some not included. The repertoire holds fewer than 110,000 clones, with approximately 80% as singletons. Sequences were obtained from peripheral blood. Receptor source: a man aged 65 to 79 with acute or convalescent COVID-19.

This clone has a single count. The chain uses TRBV7-8 and TRBJ1-5; D perhaps matches TRBD1 (6 bases). The ends were cut back, 4 bases at V and 5 bases at J, with 21 bases in the middle. This CDR3 has 17 amino acids. The germline CDR1 and CDR2 sequences are SGHVS and FQNEAQ. The CDR3 spells CASSSSGGRSPYQPQHF. The CDR3 DNA reads TGTGCCAGCAGCTCCAGCGGGGGGCGTTCTCCTTATCAGCCCCAGCATTTT.

V is TRBV29-1 and J is TRBJ1-1; TRBD1 is a possible D gene (6 bases). The CDR3 has 15 residues. Trimming left V 5 bases short and J 2 bases short, with 18 bases between. The germline V gene encodes CDR1 SQVTM and CDR2 ANQGSEA. Here the CDR3 reads CSVFPRTDRNTEAFF. The CDR3 DNA is TGCAGCGTTTTCCCCCGGACAGATCGCAACACTGAAGCTTTCTTT.

A few counts support this clone. V gene TRBV9 combines with J gene TRBJ1-1; D is uncertain. V was clipped by 3 bases and J by 4 bases, with 16 bases between them. The germline V gene has CDR1 SGDLS and CDR2 YYNGEE. This CDR3 has 15 residues. The CDR3 DNA reads TGTGCCAGCAGCGCTCGACCCGCGGGGTTCACTGAAGCTTTCTTT. Its protein product is CASSARPAGFTEAFF.

The chain combines TRBV27 with TRBJ2-1, with D possibly being TRBD1 (6 bases). CDR1 MNHEY and CDR2 SMNVEV come from the germline V gene (reference sequence). V was cut by 5 bases and J by 3 bases, with 11 bases left in between. The CDR3 is made up of 14 amino acids. The chain's CDR3 is CASSAEQGYNEQFF. The CDR3 DNA sequence: TGTGCCAGCAGTGCTGAACAGGGCTACAATGAGCAGTTCTTC.

This sequence joins TRBV7-3 and TRBJ1-3; the D is unclear. Germline values: CDR1 SGHTA, CDR2 FQGTGA. Trimming took off 1 base at V and 3 bases at J, with 13 bases between the two ends. CDR3 length: 16 residues. CDR3 residues: CASSLRPGNLGNTIYF. The CDR3 nucleotides read TGTGCCAGCAGCTTAAGGCCAGGCAACCTTGGAAACACCATATATTTT.